The text below deals with one T cell receptor (beta chain). The target of this receptor is not known. Base qualities are not recorded, but no much larger clone differs from it by a single base. The donors belonged to the validation cohort of about 120 subjects, which was separate from the roughly 670-subject first cohort. This sample is drawn from a study of cytomegalovirus exposure and HLA in healthy donors (dated 2017 in TCRdb). Regarding the study in general: According to a later analysis, one platform produced both the roughly 120 validation repertoires and the 720 or so repertoires of the first cohort. High-throughput TCR immunosequencing, statistical association of individual TCRs with disease status, and machine learning were combined to predict cytomegalovirus infection status. A separate validation cohort of over a hundred different subjects was used in addition to the approximately 610-subject first cohort. The study was designed to test whether signatures of past pathogen exposure could be identified by cataloging public T cell receptors. Overall results and qualifications from the work: In a later analysis, TCRs clustered in the first cohort were found to also tend to co-occur in the approximately 110 validation repertoires, with approximately 95% of cluster scores above 0. In vitro tests confirmed that a few of the cytomegalovirus-associated TCR beta chains recognize cytomegalovirus antigens. The classifier was reported to diagnose cytomegalovirus status with high specificity and sensitivity in both the original cohort and the validation cohort. It was suggested by the authors that the approach could potentially be generalized to other disease states and immunological phenotypes. The validation cohort had no HLA typing available for a later analysis, so co-occurrence within that cohort was assessed over all 120 repertoires. While some public TCRs were present in many individuals, most TCR sequences turned up only very rarely across donors. The study gave a list of some 150 TCR beta chains associated with cytomegalovirus.

To prepare the library, the immunoSEQ multiplex PCR assay was applied. Per the authors' processing: A statistical classification framework was built for diagnosing cytomegalovirus status from the catalog of TCR beta chain sequences. TCRdb took over this immuneACCESS table, retaining in-frame rearrangements with V and J assigned. Such tables are incomplete; in checked studies, under half of the missing clones stem from an unresolved V gene, and the remainder is unexplained. That table is the source of V, J and clone size, and D and trimming were worked out from the DNA. Recorded for this sample are tens of thousands of clones; approximately 94% of them occurred a single time. Of the sample, approximately 1% falls within the top ten clones. The CDR3 starts with the cysteine, ends with the phenylalanine, and has 15 residues. The CDR3 DNA has 45 bases and is translated from base 1. CDR1 WNHNN and CDR2 SYGVQD are derived from the germline V gene (reference sequence). V is shortened by 3 bases, J by 0 bases, and the region joining them spans 10 bases.

The clonotype originates from a woman in her thirties in good health and CMV-seropositive. This sequence uses TRBV10-1 and TRBJ2-3; a tentative D call is TRBD1 (5 bases match). Material for sequencing was PBMCs. The DNA sequence reads TGCGCCAGCAGTGAAAGGGGTACTAGCACAGATACGCAGTATTTT. The encoded protein is CASSERGTSTDTQYF.